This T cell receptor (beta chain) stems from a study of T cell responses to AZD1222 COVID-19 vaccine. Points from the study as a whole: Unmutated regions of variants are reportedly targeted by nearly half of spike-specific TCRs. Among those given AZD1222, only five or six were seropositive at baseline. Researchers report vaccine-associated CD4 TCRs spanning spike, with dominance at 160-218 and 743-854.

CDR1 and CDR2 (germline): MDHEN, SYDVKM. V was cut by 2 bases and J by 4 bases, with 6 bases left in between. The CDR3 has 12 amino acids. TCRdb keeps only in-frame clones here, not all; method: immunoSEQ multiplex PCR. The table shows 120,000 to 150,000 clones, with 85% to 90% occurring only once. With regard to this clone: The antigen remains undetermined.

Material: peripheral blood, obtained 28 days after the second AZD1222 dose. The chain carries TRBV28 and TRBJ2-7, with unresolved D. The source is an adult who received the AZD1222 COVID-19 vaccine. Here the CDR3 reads CASSLVSYEQYF. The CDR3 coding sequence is TGTGCCAGCAGTTTAGTATCTTACGAGCAGTACTTC.